The next 31 T cell receptor beta chains were all read from a single sample in a study of PD-L1 blockade in urothelial cancer. The time point was: pretreatment peripheral blood. Here immunoSEQ multiplex PCR was the method, and the copy in TCRdb shows in-frame clones only, minus some. The sample contains 70,000 to 80,000 clones, around four fifths of which appear only once. The specimen comprised PBMCs, sampled around atezolizumab (anti-PD-L1) treatment. All receptors come from a man aged 40-50 years with urothelial cancer.

As DNA, the CDR3 is TGTGCCATCAGTGACCCTATCCAAGAGACCCAGTACTTC. This encodes CAISDPIQETQYF. The chain employs TRBV10-3 and TRBJ2-5; no definite D call. The CDR3 extends over 13 amino acids. Germline assignment: CDR1 ENHRY and CDR2 SYGVKD. The V end lost 3 bases, the J end lost 1 base, and 6 bases lay between the germline ends.

V and J are TRBV27 and TRBJ2-3; D is uncertain. The CDR3 loop spans 13 amino acids. The germline CDR1 and CDR2 sequences are MNHEY and SMNVEV (reference sequence). Deletions cut 7 bases from V and 1 base from J, with 9 bases between. CDR3 bases: TGTGCCAGCACCTCCGAGGGCACAGATACGCAGTATTTT. Residues: CASTSEGTDTQYF.

The chain links TRBV13 to TRBJ2-1; 8 bases agree with TRBD1. V lost 4 bases to trimming and J lost 6 bases; unmatched junction nucleotides: 8. The V gene's germline CDR1 is PRHDT and CDR2 FYEKMQ (reference sequence). CDR3 length: 15 amino acids. DNA for the CDR3: TGTGCCAGCAGCTCATACGACAGGGGTGGCAATGAGCAGTTCTTC. Protein product: CASSSYDRGGNEQFF.

The chain employs TRBV7-2 and TRBJ1-1; 9 bases are a match to TRBD1. Germline trimming cut 0 bases from V and 6 bases from J; bases unmatched to any gene: 5. The CDR3 is made up of 15 amino acids. Germline V gene lookup returns CDR1 SGHTA and CDR2 FQGNSA. In DNA, the CDR3 is TGTGCCAGCAGCTTAGCCTGGGACAGGGATTCTGAAGCTTTCTTT. It codes for CASSLAWDRDSEAFF.

The V gene is TRBV30, the J gene TRBJ2-3; D uncertain. V gave up 2 bases and J gave up 9 bases, with 9 bases separating them. The CDR3 consists of 11 residues. Germline CDR1 is GTSNPN and CDR2 is SVGIG (reference sequence). CDR3 region: CAWSIQITQYF. CDR3 bases: TGTGCCTGGAGTATCCAGATAACGCAGTATTTT.

The chain carries TRBV2 and TRBJ2-5, with TRBD2 matching 10 bases. Unmatched junction bases numbered 2, after V lost 2 bases and J lost 5 bases. In germline, CDR1 is SNHLY, CDR2 FYNNEI. The CDR3 sequence is 14 residues long. This CDR3 reads CASSEPAGGETQYF. Written as DNA, the CDR3 is TGTGCCAGCAGTGAACCAGCGGGAGGGGAGACCCAGTACTTC.

This clone was counted only a few times. This sequence joins TRBV19 and TRBJ2-3; D is undetermined. The V gene's germline CDR1 is LNHDA and CDR2 SQIVND (reference sequence). V shed 5 bases and J shed 1 base, with 4 bases lying between them. The CDR3 spans 12 residues. As DNA, the CDR3 is TGTGCCAGTAGTGCGGGCACAGATACGCAGTATTTT. It codes for CASSAGTDTQYF.

This sequence joins TRBV27 and TRBJ2-6; D may be TRBD2 (7 bases). The CDR3 extends over 16 amino acids. Germline assignment: CDR1 MNHEY and CDR2 SMNVEV (reference sequence). Trimming cost V 7 bases and J 2 bases, with 15 bases left between them. The CDR3 spells CASTLQGGAGANVLTF. CDR3 sequence (DNA): TGTGCCAGCACCCTACAGGGAGGGGCTGGGGCCAACGTCCTGACTTTC.

The rearrangement links TRBV5-6 to TRBJ2-1; 8 nucleotides align to TRBD2. Germline CDR1 SGHDT, CDR2 YYEEEE. CDR3 length: 13 amino acids. J was trimmed by 13 bases and V by 0 bases; bases with no gene match: 6. As DNA, the CDR3 is TGTGCCAGCAGCTTGGCCGGGAGGGGGGTACAGTTCTTC. It is translated as CASSLAGRGVQFF.

This clone was detected a few times. The rearrangement links TRBV4-3 to TRBJ1-1; 8 bases are shared with TRBD1. The CDR3 has 15 amino acids. With 4 bases clipped from V and 5 bases from J, the junction kept 9 bases outside the gene matches. Per germline, CDR1 LGHNA and CDR2 YSLEER. The CDR3 sequence: CASSLETGAGTEAFF. The CDR3 DNA reads as TGCGCCAGCAGCCTGGAGACAGGGGCAGGGACTGAAGCTTTCTTT.

The chain has TRBV11-2 and TRBJ2-3; TRBD1 is a possible D gene (5 bases). Trimming took off 4 bases at V and 0 bases at J, with 14 bases between the two ends. This CDR3 is built from 16 residues. Per the germline V gene, CDR1 is SGHAT and CDR2 is FQNNGV. The CDR3 DNA reads TGTGCCAGCAGCTCCGACCTAGGGGTTAGCACAGATACGCAGTATTTT. It specifies CASSSDLGVSTDTQYF.

The chain carries TRBV11-2 and TRBJ2-1; TRBD2 matches at 7 bases. Unmatched junction bases numbered 9, after V lost 2 bases and J lost 8 bases. The CDR3 totals 15 residues. The germline CDR1 and CDR2 sequences are SGHAT and FQNNGV. CDR3 amino acids: CASSLTPLAADEQFF. The CDR3, as DNA: TGTGCCAGCAGCTTAACCCCGCTAGCGGCCGATGAGCAGTTCTTC.

This chain connects TRBV28 to TRBJ2-7; D unclear. This CDR3 spans 12 amino acids. With 4 bases removed from V and 0 bases from J, the gap between germline ends came to 4 bases. The germline V gene encodes CDR1 MDHEN and CDR2 SYDVKM. CDR3 DNA sequence: TGTGCCAGCAGTTACTACTCCTACGAGCAGTACTTC. Its protein is CASSYYSYEQYF.

The CDR3 DNA sequence: TGTGCCAGCAGCCGCGTAGGAGCTAGCGGGAGGGTAGATACGCAGTATTTT. It codes for CASSRVGASGRVDTQYF. The chain couples TRBV7-6 to TRBJ2-3, with TRBD2 matching 12 bases. V was pared by 5 bases and J by 5 bases, with 11 bases of the junction left unmatched. Germline V gene sequence: CDR1 SGHVS, CDR2 FNYEAQ. The CDR3 is made up of 17 amino acids.

The J gene is TRBJ1-1, the V gene TRBV19, with no clear D. Germline-derived CDR1 and CDR2 are LNHDA and SQIVND (reference sequence). V was trimmed by 5 bases and J by 0 bases, leaving 10 bases between them. The length of the CDR3 is 14 residues. The DNA of the CDR3 is TGTGCCAGTAGTTGGGCGAGTATGAACACTGAAGCTTTCTTT. It encodes CASSWASMNTEAFF.

The rearrangement links TRBV19 to TRBJ1-1; TRBD1 aligns across 7 bases. CDR1 and CDR2 from the germline V gene are LNHDA and SQIVND (reference sequence). CDR3 length: 15 amino acids. V was pared by 7 bases and J by 0 bases, with 8 bases of the junction left unmatched. The CDR3 region has the DNA TGTGCCAGTAAACCTAACAGGGGCCTGAACACTGAAGCTTTCTTT. Protein sequence: CASKPNRGLNTEAFF.

The chain couples TRBV11-1 to TRBJ2-2, with D possibly matching TRBD2 (5 bases). CDR3 length: 17 residues. Germline CDR1 SGHAT, CDR2 FQDESV (reference sequence). Trimming stripped 1 base from V and 4 bases from J, with 16 bases between. CDR3 nucleotide sequence: TGTGCCAGCAGCTTAGAAGGAGGCGGAGGAGGCACCGGGGAGCTGTTTTTT. Its translation is CASSLEGGGGGTGELFF.

The chain employs TRBV30 and TRBJ2-7, with TRBD1 matching 8 bases. CDR1 is GTSNPN, CDR2 SVGIG, per germline (reference sequence). This CDR3 spans 13 amino acids. The V and J ends lost 3 bases and 5 bases, in that order; junction bases with no gene match: 6. CDR3 region: CAWREQGAHEQYF. The DNA of the CDR3 is TGTGCCTGGAGGGAGCAGGGGGCCCACGAGCAGTACTTC.

The chain is built from TRBV10-3 and TRBJ1-3; TRBD1 might be the D (5 bases). CDR3 length equals 17 residues. Trimming took off 5 bases at V and 2 bases at J, with 19 bases between the two ends. Germline-derived CDR1 and CDR2 are ENHRY and SYGVKD. CDR3 sequence: CAISQATQGLAGNTIYF. CDR3 nucleotide sequence: TGTGCCATCAGTCAAGCGACTCAGGGATTAGCTGGAAACACCATATATTTT.

The chain carries TRBV27 and TRBJ2-3, with D maybe TRBD2 (7 bases). The V gene's germline CDR1 is MNHEY and CDR2 SMNVEV (reference sequence). The CDR3 has 16 residues. The V end was cut by 3 bases, the J end by 5 bases, with 18 bases between. CDR3 amino acids: CASSFAGASGGDTQYF. The CDR3 DNA is TGTGCCAGCAGTTTCGCGGGGGCTAGCGGAGGAGATACGCAGTATTTT.

The chain couples TRBV11-2 to TRBJ2-7, with 9 bases aligning to TRBD2. The V gene's germline CDR1 is SGHAT and CDR2 FQNNGV. V lost 5 bases, J lost 0 bases, and 5 bases stayed unmatched. CDR3 length: 15 residues. The CDR3 bases are TGTGCCAGCAGCCCTCGGACTAGCGACTCCTACGAGCAGTACTTC. Residues: CASSPRTSDSYEQYF. The whole variable domain, filled in from reference TRBV11-2 and TRBJ2-7, reads EAGVAQSPRYKIIEKRQSVAFWCNPISGHATLYWYQQILGQGPKLLIQFQNNGVVDDSQLPKDRFSAERLKGVDSTLKIQPAKLEDSAVYLCASSPRTSDSYEQYFGPGTRLTVT.

CDR3: CASSQDRGAGYTF. The CDR3 nucleotides are TGTGCCAGCAGCCAAGACAGAGGCGCTGGCTACACCTTC. J is TRBJ1-2 and V is TRBV4-2; D unresolved. Trimming took off 0 bases at V and 7 bases at J, with 9 bases between the two ends. Germline loops: CDR1 LGHNA, CDR2 YNFKEQ. This CDR3 spans 13 amino acids.

The table lists this clone with a count of one. The rearrangement uses TRBV6-6 and TRBJ2-7; D is undetermined. From germline, CDR1 is MNHNY and CDR2 SVGAGI (reference sequence). The CDR3 is 14 amino acids. Trimming left V 0 bases short and J 3 bases short, with 9 bases between. The CDR3 loop is CASSYSDWVYEQYF. In DNA form, the CDR3 reads TGTGCCAGCAGTTACTCCGACTGGGTCTACGAGCAGTACTTC.

The chain combines TRBV18 with TRBJ1-3, with 7 bases identical to TRBD1. Germline trimming cut 3 bases from V and 3 bases from J; bases unmatched to any gene: 5. From germline, CDR1 is KGHSH and CDR2 LQKENI. This CDR3 has 15 residues. Here the CDR3 DNA reads TGTGCCAGCTCACCGGCGAGGGGGCTTGGAAACACCATATATTTT. Translated: CASSPARGLGNTIYF.

The chain employs TRBV6-6 and TRBJ2-5; D is uncertain. Germline V gene data show CDR1 as MNHNY and CDR2 as SVGAGI (reference sequence). The CDR3 covers 14 residues. V was shortened by 5 bases and J by 1 base, with 11 bases between the two germline ends. In nucleotides, the CDR3 is TGTGCCAGCAGTCCCCTCCTCAGCCAAGAGACCCAGTACTTC. It yields the protein CASSPLLSQETQYF.

This CDR3 reads CASSLFVNTEAFF. The CDR3 DNA reads as TGTGCCAGCAGCTTGTTCGTGAACACTGAAGCTTTCTTT. The rearrangement links TRBV5-4 to TRBJ1-1; the D is unclear. CDR1 and CDR2 (germline): SGHNT, YYREEE (reference sequence). CDR3 length: 13 amino acids. V was trimmed by 1 base and J by 0 bases, leaving 4 bases between them.

The genes are TRBV11-3 and TRBJ2-1; maybe TRBD1 (5 bases). This CDR3 has 13 residues. In germline, CDR1 is SGHNT, CDR2 YENEEA. With 4 bases removed from V and 8 bases from J, the gap between germline ends came to 12 bases. CDR3 protein: CASSSPWGDEQFF. The CDR3 DNA is TGTGCCAGCAGCTCTCCCTGGGGCGATGAGCAGTTCTTC.

The genes are TRBV6-5 and TRBJ2-1; TRBD1 might be the D (6 bases). The germline V gene encodes CDR1 MNHEY and CDR2 SVGAGI. The CDR3 is 13 amino acids. The V gene lost 6 bases and the J gene lost 1 base, with 7 bases spanning the gap. For the CDR3, the DNA is TGTGCCAGCAGACAGGGATCCTACAATGAGCAGTTCTTC. It yields the protein CASRQGSYNEQFF.

V and J are TRBV7-9 and TRBJ1-3, with 7 positions matching TRBD1. V lost 7 bases, J lost 0 bases, and 6 bases stayed unmatched. Germline CDR1 is SEHNR and CDR2 is FQNEAQ (reference sequence). There are 15 residues in the CDR3. Written as DNA, the CDR3 is TGTGCCAGCACCGGACAGGACTTCTCTGGAAACACCATATATTTT. This sequence encodes CASTGQDFSGNTIYF.

This clone was observed a handful of times. The gene calls are TRBV4-2 and TRBJ2-1; D is possibly TRBD2 (5 bases). Germline V gives CDR1 LGHNA, CDR2 YNFKEQ. The CDR3 extends over 16 amino acids. Deletions cut 0 bases from V and 4 bases from J, with 13 bases between. CDR3 bases: TGTGCCAGCAGCCAAGAACGTCTAGCTCCATACAATGAGCAGTTCTTC. This gives the protein CASSQERLAPYNEQFF.

The V gene is TRBV18, the J gene TRBJ1-3; perhaps TRBD1 as D (5 bases). The CDR3 has 17 amino acids. V lost 6 bases and J lost 0, with 18 bases in between. From germline, CDR1 is KGHSH and CDR2 LQKENI. The CDR3 region has the DNA TGTGCCAGCTCCGTGAGTGGGGCTCCGAGCTCTGGAAACACCATATATTTT. Translated, it gives CASSVSGAPSSGNTIYF.